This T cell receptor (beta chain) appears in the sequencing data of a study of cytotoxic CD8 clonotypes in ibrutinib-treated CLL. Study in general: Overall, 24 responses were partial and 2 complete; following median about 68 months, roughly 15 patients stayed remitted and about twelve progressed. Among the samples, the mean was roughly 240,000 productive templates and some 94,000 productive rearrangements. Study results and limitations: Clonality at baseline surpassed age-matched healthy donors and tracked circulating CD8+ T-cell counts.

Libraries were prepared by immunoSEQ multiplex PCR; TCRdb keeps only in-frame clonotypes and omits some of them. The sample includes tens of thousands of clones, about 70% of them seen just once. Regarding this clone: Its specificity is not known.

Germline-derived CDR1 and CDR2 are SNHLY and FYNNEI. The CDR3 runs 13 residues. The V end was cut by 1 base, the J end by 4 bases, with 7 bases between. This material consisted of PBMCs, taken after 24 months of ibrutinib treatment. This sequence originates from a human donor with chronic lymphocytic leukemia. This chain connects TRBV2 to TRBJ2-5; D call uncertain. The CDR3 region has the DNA TGTGCCAGCAGTGAAGGGGCGACAGAGACCCAGTACTTC. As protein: CASSEGATETQYF. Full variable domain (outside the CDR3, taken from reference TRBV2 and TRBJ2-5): EPEVTQTPSHQVTQMGQEVILRCVPISNHLYFYWYRQILGQKVEFLVSFYNNEISEKSEIFDDQFSVERPDGSNFTLKIRSTKLEDSAMYFCASSEGATETQYFGPGTRLLVL.